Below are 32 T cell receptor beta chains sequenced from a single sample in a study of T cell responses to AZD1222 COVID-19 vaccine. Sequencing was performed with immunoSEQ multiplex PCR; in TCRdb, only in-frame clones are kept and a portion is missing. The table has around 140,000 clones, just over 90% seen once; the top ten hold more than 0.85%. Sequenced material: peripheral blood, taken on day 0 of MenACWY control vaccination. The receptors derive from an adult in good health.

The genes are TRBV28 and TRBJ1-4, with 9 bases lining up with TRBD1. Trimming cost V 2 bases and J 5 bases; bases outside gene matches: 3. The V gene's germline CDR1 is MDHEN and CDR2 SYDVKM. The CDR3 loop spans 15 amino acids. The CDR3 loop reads CASSLRTGENEKLFF. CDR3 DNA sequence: TGTGCCAGCAGTTTAAGGACAGGGGAGAATGAAAAACTGTTTTTT.

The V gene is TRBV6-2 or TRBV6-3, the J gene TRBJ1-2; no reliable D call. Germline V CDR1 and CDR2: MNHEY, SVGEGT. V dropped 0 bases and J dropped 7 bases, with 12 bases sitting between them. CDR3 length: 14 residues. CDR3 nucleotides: TGTGCCAGCAGTTACTCGGACGCGTTCGGTGGCTACACCTTC. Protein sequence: CASSYSDAFGGYTF.

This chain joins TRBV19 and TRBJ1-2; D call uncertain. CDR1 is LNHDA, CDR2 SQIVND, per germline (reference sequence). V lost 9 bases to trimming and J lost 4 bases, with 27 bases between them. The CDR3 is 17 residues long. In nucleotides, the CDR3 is TGTGCCAGCCACCCCCAGGCACCGGGAGAAACCCGCTATGGCTACACCTTC. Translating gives CASHPQAPGETRYGYTF.

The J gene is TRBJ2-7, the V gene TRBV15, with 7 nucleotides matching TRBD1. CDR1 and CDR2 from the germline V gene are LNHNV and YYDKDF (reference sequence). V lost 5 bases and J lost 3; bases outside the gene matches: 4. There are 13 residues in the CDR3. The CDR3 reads CATSRTGDYEQYF. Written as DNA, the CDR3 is TGTGCCACCAGCCGGACAGGTGACTACGAGCAGTACTTC.

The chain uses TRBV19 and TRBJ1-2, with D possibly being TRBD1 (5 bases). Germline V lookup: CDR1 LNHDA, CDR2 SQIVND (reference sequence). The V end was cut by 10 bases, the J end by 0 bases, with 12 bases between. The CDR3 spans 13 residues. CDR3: CATRRGANYGYTF. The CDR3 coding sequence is TGTGCCACCAGAAGAGGGGCTAACTATGGCTACACCTTC.

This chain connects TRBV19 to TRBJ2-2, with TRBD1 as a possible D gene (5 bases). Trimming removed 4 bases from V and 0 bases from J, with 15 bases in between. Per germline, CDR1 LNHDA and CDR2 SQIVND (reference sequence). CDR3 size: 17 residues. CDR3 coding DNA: TGTGCCAGTAGTAAGGGGCACGACTTCGCGAACACCGGGGAGCTGTTTTTT. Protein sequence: CASSKGHDFANTGELFF.

Written as DNA, the CDR3 is TGTGCCAGCAGCGCCGGACTGTACACTGAAGCTTTCTTT. The encoded protein is CASSAGLYTEAFF. The genes are TRBV13 and TRBJ1-1, with D hard to call. The germline gives CDR1 PRHDT, CDR2 FYEKMQ (reference sequence). The V end lost 5 bases, the J end lost 3 bases, and 10 bases lay between the germline ends. The CDR3 is 13 amino acids.

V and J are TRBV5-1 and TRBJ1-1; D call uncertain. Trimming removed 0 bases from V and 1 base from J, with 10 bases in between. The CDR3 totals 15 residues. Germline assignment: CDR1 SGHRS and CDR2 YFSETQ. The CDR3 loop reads CASSLGVGSNTEAFF. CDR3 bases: TGCGCCAGCAGCTTGGGGGTAGGCTCGAACACTGAAGCTTTCTTT. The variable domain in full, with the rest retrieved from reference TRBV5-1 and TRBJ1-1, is KAGVTQTPRYLIKTRGQQVTLSCSPISGHRSVSWYQQTPGQGLQFLFEYFSETQRNKGNFPGRFSGRQFSNSRSEMNVSTLELGDSALYLCASSLGVGSNTEAFFGQGTRLTVV.

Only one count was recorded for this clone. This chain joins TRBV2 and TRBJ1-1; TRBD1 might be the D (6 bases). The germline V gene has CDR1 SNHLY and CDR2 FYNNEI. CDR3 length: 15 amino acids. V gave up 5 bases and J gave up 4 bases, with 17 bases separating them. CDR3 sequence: CASSRIKQGGTEAFF. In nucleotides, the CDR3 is TGTGCCAGCAGTCGTATCAAACAGGGCGGCACTGAAGCTTTCTTT.

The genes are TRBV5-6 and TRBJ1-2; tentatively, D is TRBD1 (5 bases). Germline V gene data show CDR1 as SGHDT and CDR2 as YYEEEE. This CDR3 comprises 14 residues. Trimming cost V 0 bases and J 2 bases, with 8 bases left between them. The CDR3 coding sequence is TGTGCCAGCAGCTTGGTACCAGGGAACTATGGCTACACCTTC. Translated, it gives CASSLVPGNYGYTF.

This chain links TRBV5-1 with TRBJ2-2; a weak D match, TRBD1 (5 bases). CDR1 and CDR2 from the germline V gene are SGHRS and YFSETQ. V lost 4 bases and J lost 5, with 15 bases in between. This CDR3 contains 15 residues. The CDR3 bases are TGCGCCAGCAGCCTGGGGCCAATGGAGACCGGGGAGCTGTTTTTT. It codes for CASSLGPMETGELFF.

CDR3 loop: CASSPVTSGDEQFF. CDR3 in DNA: TGTGCCAGCTCACCGGTGACTAGCGGGGATGAGCAGTTCTTC. This chain uses TRBV18 with TRBJ2-1; 11 bases line up with TRBD2. Germline CDR1 KGHSH, CDR2 LQKENI. The J segment lost 8 bases and the V segment lost 3 bases, leaving 3 bases of the junction unmatched. The CDR3 is 14 amino acids.

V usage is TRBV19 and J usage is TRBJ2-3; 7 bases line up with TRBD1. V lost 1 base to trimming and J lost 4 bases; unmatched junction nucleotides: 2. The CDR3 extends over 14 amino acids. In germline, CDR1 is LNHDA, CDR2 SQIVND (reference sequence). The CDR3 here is CASSIGGGPDTQYF. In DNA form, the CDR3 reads TGTGCCAGTAGTATAGGAGGGGGCCCAGATACGCAGTATTTT.

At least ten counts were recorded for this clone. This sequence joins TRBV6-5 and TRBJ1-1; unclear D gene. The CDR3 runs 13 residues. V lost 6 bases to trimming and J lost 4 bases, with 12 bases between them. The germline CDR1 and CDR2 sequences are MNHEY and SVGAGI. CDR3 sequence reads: CASSLGRVTEAFF. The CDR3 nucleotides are TGTGCCAGCAGCCTTGGGAGGGTCACTGAAGCTTTCTTT.

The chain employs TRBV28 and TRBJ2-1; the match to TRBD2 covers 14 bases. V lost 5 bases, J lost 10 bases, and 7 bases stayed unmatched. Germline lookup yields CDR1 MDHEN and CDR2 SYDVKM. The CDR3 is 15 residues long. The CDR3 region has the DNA TGTGCCAGCAGTGGGCCGGGACTAGCGGGAGACGAGCAGTTCTTC. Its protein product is CASSGPGLAGDEQFF.

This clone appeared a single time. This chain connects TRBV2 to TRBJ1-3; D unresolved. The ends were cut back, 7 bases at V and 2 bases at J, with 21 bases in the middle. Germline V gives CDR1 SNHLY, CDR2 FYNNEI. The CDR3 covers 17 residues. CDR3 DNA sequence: TGTGCCAGCACCTTTGGCGGGCTCGGGGTGCCTGGAAACACCATATATTTT. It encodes CASTFGGLGVPGNTIYF.

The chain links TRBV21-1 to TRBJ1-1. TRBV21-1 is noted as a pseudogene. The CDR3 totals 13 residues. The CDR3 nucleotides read TGTGCCAGGATACAGAGGGAGAACACTGAAGCTTTCTTT. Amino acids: CARIQRENTEAFF.

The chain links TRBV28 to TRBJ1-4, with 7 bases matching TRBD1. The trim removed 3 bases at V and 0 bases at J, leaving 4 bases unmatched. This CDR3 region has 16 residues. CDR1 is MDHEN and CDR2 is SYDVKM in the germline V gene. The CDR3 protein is CASSFNRGATNEKLFF. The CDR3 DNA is TGTGCCAGCAGTTTTAACAGGGGCGCAACTAATGAAAAACTGTTTTTT.

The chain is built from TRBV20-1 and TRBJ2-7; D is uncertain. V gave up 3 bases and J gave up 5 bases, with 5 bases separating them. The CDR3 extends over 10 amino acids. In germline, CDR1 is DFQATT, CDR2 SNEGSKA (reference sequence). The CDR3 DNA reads TGCAGTGCTAGGTGGCACGAGCAGTACTTC. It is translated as CSARWHEQYF.

The CDR3 spells CASSTSTGGNTEAFF. The DNA for the CDR3 is TGTGCCAGCAGCACATCGACAGGGGGGAACACTGAAGCTTTCTTT. V usage is TRBV11-2 and J usage is TRBJ1-1, with 9 bases aligning to TRBD1. Trimming removed 5 bases from V and 1 base from J; junction bases left unmatched: 5. Germline V CDR1 and CDR2: SGHAT, FQNNGV. CDR3 length: 15 amino acids.

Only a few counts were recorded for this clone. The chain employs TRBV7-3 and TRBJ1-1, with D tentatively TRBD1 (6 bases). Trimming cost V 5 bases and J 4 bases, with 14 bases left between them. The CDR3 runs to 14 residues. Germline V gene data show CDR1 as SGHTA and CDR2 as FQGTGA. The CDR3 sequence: CASSPQGSSTEAFF. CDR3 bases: TGTGCCAGCAGCCCCCAGGGGAGCAGCACTGAAGCTTTCTTT. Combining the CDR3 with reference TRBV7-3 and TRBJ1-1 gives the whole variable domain GAGVSQTPSNKVTEKGKYVELRCDPISGHTALYWYRQSLGQGPEFLIYFQGTGAADDSGLPNDRFFAVRPEGSVSTLKIQRTERGDSAVYLCASSPQGSSTEAFFGQGTRLTVV.

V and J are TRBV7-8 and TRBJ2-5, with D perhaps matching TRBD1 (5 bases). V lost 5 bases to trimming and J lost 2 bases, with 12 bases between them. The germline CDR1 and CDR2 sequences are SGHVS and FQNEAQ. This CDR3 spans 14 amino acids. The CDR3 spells CASSEAGIQETQYF. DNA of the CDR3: TGTGCCAGCAGCGAAGCAGGGATACAAGAGACCCAGTACTTC. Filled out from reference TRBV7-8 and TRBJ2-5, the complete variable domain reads GAGVSQSPRYKVAKRGQDVALRCDPISGHVSLFWYQQALGQGPEFLTYFQNEAQLDKSGLPSDRFFAERPEGSVSTLKIQRTQQEDSAVYLCASSEAGIQETQYFGPGTRLLVL.

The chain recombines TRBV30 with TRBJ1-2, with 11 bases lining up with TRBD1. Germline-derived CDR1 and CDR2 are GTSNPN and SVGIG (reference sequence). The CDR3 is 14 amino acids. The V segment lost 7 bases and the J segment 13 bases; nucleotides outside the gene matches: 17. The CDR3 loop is CAYIGQGANKLRTF. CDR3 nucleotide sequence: TGTGCCTACATTGGACAGGGGGCGAACAAGCTACGCACCTTC.

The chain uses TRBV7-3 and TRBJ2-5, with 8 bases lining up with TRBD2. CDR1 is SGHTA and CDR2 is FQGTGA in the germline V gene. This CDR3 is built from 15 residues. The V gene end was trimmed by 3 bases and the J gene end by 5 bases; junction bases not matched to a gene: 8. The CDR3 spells CASSFGASGLETQYF. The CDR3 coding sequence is TGTGCCAGCAGCTTTGGGGCTAGCGGGTTGGAGACCCAGTACTTC.

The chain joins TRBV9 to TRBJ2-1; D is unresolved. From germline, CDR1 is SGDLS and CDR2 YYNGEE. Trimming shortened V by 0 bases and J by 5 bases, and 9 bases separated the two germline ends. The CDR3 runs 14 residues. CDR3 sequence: CASSVVSQNNEQFF. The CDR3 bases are TGTGCCAGCAGCGTAGTTTCACAGAACAATGAGCAGTTCTTC.

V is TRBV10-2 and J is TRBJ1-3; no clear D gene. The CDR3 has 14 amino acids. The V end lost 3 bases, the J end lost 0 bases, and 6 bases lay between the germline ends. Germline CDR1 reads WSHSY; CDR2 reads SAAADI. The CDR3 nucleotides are TGCGCCAGCAGTGAAGGGCGCTCTGGAAACACCATATATTTT. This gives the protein CASSEGRSGNTIYF.

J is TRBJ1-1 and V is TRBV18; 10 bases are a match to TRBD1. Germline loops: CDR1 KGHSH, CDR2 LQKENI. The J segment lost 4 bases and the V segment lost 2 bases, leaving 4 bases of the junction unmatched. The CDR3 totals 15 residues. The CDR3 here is CASSPKGQGTTEAFF. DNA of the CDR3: TGTGCCAGCTCACCAAAGGGACAGGGGACCACTGAAGCTTTCTTT.

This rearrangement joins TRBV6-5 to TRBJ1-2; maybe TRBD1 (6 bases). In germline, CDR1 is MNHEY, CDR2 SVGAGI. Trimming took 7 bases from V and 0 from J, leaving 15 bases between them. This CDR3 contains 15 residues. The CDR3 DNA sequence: TGTGCCAGCAAACCACAGGGCGCATCTAACTATGGCTACACCTTC. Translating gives CASKPQGASNYGYTF.

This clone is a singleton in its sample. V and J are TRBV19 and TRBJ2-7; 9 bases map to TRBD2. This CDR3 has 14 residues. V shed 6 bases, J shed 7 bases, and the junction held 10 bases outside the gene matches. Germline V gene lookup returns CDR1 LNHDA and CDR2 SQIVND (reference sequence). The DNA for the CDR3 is TGTGCCAGTAGCCGCGGGGGGGAGTGGGGAGAGCAGTACTTC. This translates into CASSRGGEWGEQYF. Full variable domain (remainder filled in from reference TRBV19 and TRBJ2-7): DGGITQSPKYLFRKEGQNVTLSCEQNLNHDAMYWYRQDPGQGLRLIYYSQIVNDFQKGDIAEGYSVSREKKESFPLTVTSAQKNPTAFYLCASSRGGEWGEQYFGPGTRLTVT.

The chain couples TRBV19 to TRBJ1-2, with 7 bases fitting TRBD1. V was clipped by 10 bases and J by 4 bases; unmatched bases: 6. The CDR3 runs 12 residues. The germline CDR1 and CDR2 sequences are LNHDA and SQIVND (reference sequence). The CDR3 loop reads CATENRGYGYTF. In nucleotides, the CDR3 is TGTGCCACAGAAAACAGGGGCTATGGCTACACCTTC.

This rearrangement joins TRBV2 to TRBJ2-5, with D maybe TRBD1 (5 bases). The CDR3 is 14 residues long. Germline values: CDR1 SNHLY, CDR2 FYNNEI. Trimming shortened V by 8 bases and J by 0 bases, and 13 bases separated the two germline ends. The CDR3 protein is CASGALEHQETQYF. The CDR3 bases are TGTGCCAGCGGGGCCCTGGAACACCAAGAGACCCAGTACTTC. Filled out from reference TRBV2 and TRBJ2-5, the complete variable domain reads EPEVTQTPSHQVTQMGQEVILRCVPISNHLYFYWYRQILGQKVEFLVSFYNNEISEKSEIFDDQFSVERPDGSNFTLKIRSTKLEDSAMYFCASGALEHQETQYFGPGTRLLVL.

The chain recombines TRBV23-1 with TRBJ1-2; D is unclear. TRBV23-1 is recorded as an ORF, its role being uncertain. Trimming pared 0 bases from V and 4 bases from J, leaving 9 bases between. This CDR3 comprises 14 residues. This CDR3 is CASSQSCGSYGYTF. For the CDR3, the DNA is TGCGCCAGCAGTCAATCGTGCGGGTCCTATGGCTACACCTTC.